A selection of T cell receptor beta chains follows, all from one sample in a study of T cells in Graves' hyperthyroidism and ophthalmopathy. TCRdb independently ran MiXCR on the multiplex PCR reads; one entry per CDR3 protein. The sample lists 550,000 to 600,000 distinct CDR3 sequences; about half were seen once. Input material: peripheral blood or thyroid tissue (not recorded which). All receptors derive from an adult woman with Graves' disease, either hyperthyroidism or ophthalmopathy (not recorded which). CDR3s include the opening cysteine and the closing phenylalanine or tryptophan. The order of the fields is CDR3 length, V gene, clone size, J gene, D gene, CDR3 DNA, CDR3 protein. The D gene is left open where the match is weak. Clone size is stated in some rows and not others, as once, few, many or a class when expanded.

>15|TRBV6-5|many|TRBJ2-5|-
TGTGCCAGCAGTTACCGATACAGGCTCCAAGAGACCCAGTACTTC
CASSYRYRLQETQYF
>12|TRBV7-9|many|TRBJ2-1|-
TGTGCCAGCAGCCCAACGGTCTGGGAGCAGTTCTTC
CASSPTVWEQFF
>14|TRBV20-1|once|TRBJ2-1|TRBD1
TGCAGTTTCGAGGGGGACAGGGGAGTCAATGAGCAGTTCTTC
CSFEGDRGVNEQFF
>16|TRBV14|many|TRBJ2-7|-
TGTGCCAGCAGCCAAGATTTGGGGACACCTTCCTACGAGCAGTACTTC
CASSQDLGTPSYEQYF
>15|TRBV5-1|many|TRBJ2-5|-
TGCGCCAGCAGCTTGGCCTGGGGCGGAGGAGAGACCCAGTACTTC
CASSLAWGGGETQYF
>11|TRBV7-9|-|TRBJ2-3|-
TGTGCCAGCAGCTCACCGGATACGCAGTATTTT
CASSSPDTQYF
>13|TRBV20-1|-|TRBJ1-2|-
TGCAGTGCTAGAGTGGCCGGGAACTATGGCTACACCTTC
CSARVAGNYGYTF
>15|TRBV2|many|TRBJ1-2|-
TGTGCCAGCAGTGAAGTAAGAACAGACAACTATGGCTACACCTTC
CASSEVRTDNYGYTF
>14|TRBV5-6|-|TRBJ1-2|-
TGTGCCAGCAGCCCGGACTTTTGGGGGACCGGCTACACCTTC
CASSPDFWGTGYTF
>17|TRBV5-1|many|TRBJ2-5|TRBD2
TGCGCCAGCAGCTCTGACCGTCGGGGGGGGGACCAAGAGACCCAGTACTTC
CASSSDRRGGDQETQYF
>14|TRBV7-3|many|TRBJ2-2|TRBD1
TGTGCCAGCGGGACAGGGAGTCTGTCCGGGGAGCTGTTTTTT
CASGTGSLSGELFF
>14|TRBV3-1|-|TRBJ1-1|-
TGTGCCAGCAGCCCGGACAGTTTTTACACTGAAGCTTTCTTT
CASSPDSFYTEAFF
>17|TRBV7-2|-|TRBJ2-2|-
TGTGCCAGCAGCTTACAACGGGAGATCGCGAACACCGGGGAGCTGTTTTTT
CASSLQREIANTGELFF
>13|TRBV20-1|-|TRBJ1-1|-
TGCAGTGCTAGAGTAAGACAGCACACTGAAGCTTTCTTT
CSARVRQHTEAFF
>14|TRBV7-9|few|TRBJ2-7|-
TGTGCCAGCAGCCCCGGGACACGAGGCTACGAGCAGTACTTC
CASSPGTRGYEQYF
>15|TRBV20-1|many|TRBJ2-7|TRBD2
TGCAGTGCTGACCCCCTAGCGGAGAGCTCCTACGAGCAGTACTTC
CSADPLAESSYEQYF
>13|TRBV15|-|TRBJ1-5|TRBD1
TGTGCCACCAGCTCAGGGGGCAGTCAGCCCCAGCATTTT
CATSSGGSQPQHF
>14|TRBV5-6|many|TRBJ2-2|TRBD1
TGTGCCAGCAGCCGGAGCAGGGGGACCGGGGAGCTGTTTTTT
CASSRSRGTGELFF
>14|TRBV5-1|many|TRBJ1-3|-
TGCGCCAGCAGCTTGGGTCACGGGCTTGGCACCATATATTTT
CASSLGHGLGTIYF
>15|TRBV2|many|TRBJ1-2|-
TGTGCCAGCCTACGGTCAGAAATCCGTGACTATGGCTACACCTTC
CASLRSEIRDYGYTF
>17|TRBV29-1|once|TRBJ2-7|-
TGCAGCGTCACACGTGCCTCGGGGAACACCGTCTCCTACGAGCAGTACTTC
CSVTRASGNTVSYEQYF
>15|TRBV7-2|once|TRBJ2-3|-
TGTGCCAGCAGCGGTAGCCTGGGGAGAACAGATACGCAGTATTTT
CASSGSLGRTDTQYF
>18|TRBV7-9|many|TRBJ2-5|TRBD1
TGTGCCAGCAGCGTCCCTCCCAGGGGGACAGTCCGTACGGAGACCCAGTACTTC
CASSVPPRGTVRTETQYF
>17|TRBV9|-|TRBJ1-1|-
TGTGCCAGCAGCGAAGGGTACAGATCCTCTGGAAACACTGAAGCTTTCTTT
CASSEGYRSSGNTEAFF
>14|TRBV9|many|TRBJ1-2|-
TGTGCCAGCAGCCCCTGGGGGGGACTCTATGGCTACACCTTC
CASSPWGGLYGYTF
>14|TRBV6-5|-|TRBJ2-7|-
TGTGCCAGCACCCGGACACCACGTGGCGGGGAGCTGTACTTC
CASTRTPRGGELYF
>16|TRBV10-1|many|TRBJ2-7|-
TGCGCCAGCAGTGAGTCGCGTGGCGTAGCGACGGGGGAGCAGTACTTC
CASSESRGVATGEQYF
>15|TRBV7-2|-|TRBJ2-5|-
TGTGCCAGCAGCTTAGTCAGGACAACCCAAGAGACCCAGTACTTC
CASSLVRTTQETQYF